A selection of T cell receptor beta chains follows, all from one sample in a study of blood T cell repertoires in COVID-19. The repertoire was sequenced with immunoSEQ multiplex PCR; TCRdb's copy has only in-frame clones and lacks some. The sample carries fewer than 200,000 clones, around 73% recorded once. Specimen: PBMCs or T cells enriched from blood (not recorded which). All receptors come from a woman aged 45-59 years who had recovered from COVID-19. The CDR3 runs from the conserved cysteine through the conserved F or W. Fields, in order: V gene, D gene, clone size, J gene, CDR3 protein, CDR3 DNA. The D gene is left open where the match is weak. Clone size appears in some rows only: once, few, many, or a class for an expanded clone.

V gene: TRBV5-6
D gene: .
clone size: many
J gene: TRBJ2-5
CDR3 protein: CASSLARQETQYF
CDR3 DNA: TGTGCCAGCAGCTTGGCTAGGCAAGAGACCCAGTACTTC

V gene: TRBV18
D gene: TRBD1
clone size: .
J gene: TRBJ2-7
CDR3 protein: CASSMTGGDYEQYF
CDR3 DNA: TGTGCCAGCTCAATGACAGGGGGGGACTACGAGCAGTACTTC

V gene: TRBV15
D gene: .
clone size: .
J gene: TRBJ2-6
CDR3 protein: CATSRDYESGANVLTF
CDR3 DNA: TGTGCCACCAGCAGAGATTACGAGTCTGGGGCCAACGTCCTGACTTTC

V gene: TRBV10-1
D gene: TRBD1
clone size: few
J gene: TRBJ2-7
CDR3 protein: CASSRDRVAYEQYF
CDR3 DNA: TGCGCCAGCAGCCGGGACAGAGTTGCCTACGAGCAGTACTTC

V gene: TRBV7-9
D gene: .
clone size: .
J gene: TRBJ2-2
CDR3 protein: CASSFAAALNTGELFF
CDR3 DNA: TGTGCCAGCAGCTTTGCGGCAGCTCTGAACACCGGGGAGCTGTTTTTT

V gene: TRBV6-5
D gene: .
clone size: once
J gene: TRBJ2-2
CDR3 protein: CASVGGPPGELFF
CDR3 DNA: TGTGCCAGCGTCGGAGGGCCTCCCGGGGAGCTGTTTTTT

V gene: TRBV30
D gene: .
clone size: .
J gene: TRBJ1-2
CDR3 protein: CAWSVHHGYTF
CDR3 DNA: TGTGCCTGGAGTGTACATCATGGCTACACCTTC

V gene: TRBV5-6
D gene: TRBD2
clone size: .
J gene: TRBJ2-7
CDR3 protein: CASSREDEQYF
CDR3 DNA: TGTGCCAGCAGTCGGGAGGACGAGCAGTACTTC

V gene: TRBV19
D gene: .
clone size: .
J gene: TRBJ1-1
CDR3 protein: CASSMGFGRERPTEAFF
CDR3 DNA: TGTGCCAGTAGTATGGGGTTTGGCAGGGAAAGACCCACTGAAGCTTTCTTT

V gene: TRBV7-9
D gene: .
clone size: few
J gene: TRBJ2-2
CDR3 protein: CASSHMGQANTGELFF
CDR3 DNA: TGTGCCAGCAGCCACATGGGGCAGGCGAACACCGGGGAGCTGTTTTTT

V gene: TRBV27
D gene: TRBD1
clone size: .
J gene: TRBJ2-2
CDR3 protein: CASQQGARTSGELFF
CDR3 DNA: TGTGCCAGTCAACAGGGGGCTAGGACTAGCGGGGAGCTGTTTTTT

V gene: TRBV14
D gene: .
clone size: .
J gene: TRBJ2-5
CDR3 protein: CASSQFLGSAGQETQYF
CDR3 DNA: TGTGCCAGCAGCCAATTTCTAGGTTCGGCGGGACAAGAGACCCAGTACTTC

V gene: TRBV10-2
D gene: .
clone size: .
J gene: TRBJ1-2
CDR3 protein: CASSESGGYGYTF
CDR3 DNA: TGCGCCAGCAGTGAGTCAGGGGGCTATGGCTACACCTTC

V gene: TRBV24-1
D gene: TRBD2
clone size: .
J gene: TRBJ2-3
CDR3 protein: CATSDLSSSGSTDTQYF
CDR3 DNA: TGTGCCACCAGTGATTTGTCGTCTAGCGGGAGCACAGATACGCAGTATTTT

V gene: TRBV7-8
D gene: .
clone size: once
J gene: TRBJ2-3
CDR3 protein: CASSWRDGKDTQYF
CDR3 DNA: TGTGCCAGCAGCTGGCGGGATGGGAAAGATACGCAGTATTTT

V gene: TRBV6-5
D gene: TRBD1
clone size: once
J gene: TRBJ2-7
CDR3 protein: CASSSRRTGGGEQYF
CDR3 DNA: TGTGCCAGCAGTTCTCGTCGGACAGGGGGGGGTGAGCAGTACTTC

V gene: TRBV28
D gene: TRBD1
clone size: .
J gene: TRBJ2-1
CDR3 protein: CASSSATGAHYNEQFF
CDR3 DNA: TGTGCCAGCAGCAGCGCTACAGGGGCCCACTACAATGAGCAGTTCTTC

V gene: TRBV7-2
D gene: TRBD2
clone size: once
J gene: TRBJ2-2
CDR3 protein: CASSFGGRANTGELFF
CDR3 DNA: TGTGCCAGCAGCTTTGGCGGGAGGGCAAACACCGGGGAGCTGTTTTTT

V gene: TRBV5-1
D gene: TRBD1
clone size: .
J gene: TRBJ1-5
CDR3 protein: CASSLAGDRDNQPQHF
CDR3 DNA: TGCGCCAGCAGCTTGGCCGGGGACAGGGACAATCAGCCCCAGCATTTT

V gene: TRBV28
D gene: TRBD2
clone size: .
J gene: TRBJ2-1
CDR3 protein: CASNSFGLAGAGSYNEQFF
CDR3 DNA: TGTGCCAGCAATAGTTTCGGACTAGCGGGAGCAGGGTCCTACAATGAGCAGTTCTTC

V gene: TRBV7-9
D gene: .
clone size: .
J gene: TRBJ1-5
CDR3 protein: CASSLPGGQPQHF
CDR3 DNA: TGTGCCAGCAGCTTACCGGGGGGCCAGCCCCAGCATTTT

V gene: TRBV28
D gene: .
clone size: .
J gene: TRBJ1-5
CDR3 protein: CASTKGQRNQPQHF
CDR3 DNA: TGTGCCAGCACCAAAGGACAGCGAAATCAGCCCCAGCATTTT

V gene: TRBV14
D gene: .
clone size: .
J gene: TRBJ1-2
CDR3 protein: CASSPGQTIYGYTF
CDR3 DNA: TGTGCCAGCAGCCCCGGACAGACTATCTATGGCTACACCTTC

V gene: TRBV7-2
D gene: TRBD2
clone size: .
J gene: TRBJ2-1
CDR3 protein: CASSFMGREGVYNEQFF
CDR3 DNA: TGTGCCAGCAGCTTTATGGGGCGGGAGGGCGTCTACAATGAGCAGTTCTTC

V gene: TRBV6-1
D gene: TRBD1
clone size: .
J gene: TRBJ1-5
CDR3 protein: CASSELGGQGRFQPQHF
CDR3 DNA: TGTGCCAGCAGTGAATTGGGGGGACAGGGGAGGTTTCAGCCCCAGCATTTT

V gene: TRBV6-1
D gene: .
clone size: .
J gene: TRBJ2-3
CDR3 protein: CASSDSYRAPSTDTQYF
CDR3 DNA: TGTGCCAGCAGTGATTCTTACAGAGCCCCTAGCACAGATACGCAGTATTTT

V gene: TRBV28
D gene: .
clone size: .
J gene: TRBJ2-7
CDR3 protein: CASSSKGGQYFGEQYF
CDR3 DNA: TGTGCCAGCAGTTCCAAGGGGGGACAGTATTTCGGTGAGCAGTACTTC

V gene: TRBV12-3/TRBV12-4
D gene: .
clone size: few
J gene: TRBJ1-2
CDR3 protein: CASSSGGNYGYTF
CDR3 DNA: TGTGCCAGCAGTTCCGGCGGGAACTATGGCTACACCTTC

V gene: TRBV6-2/TRBV6-3
D gene: TRBD2
clone size: few
J gene: TRBJ2-7
CDR3 protein: CASSPSGSTYEQYF
CDR3 DNA: TGTGCCAGCAGCCCTAGCGGGAGCACCTACGAGCAGTACTTC

V gene: TRBV19
D gene: TRBD1
clone size: .
J gene: TRBJ1-5
CDR3 protein: CASSIDHTGTGGQPQHF
CDR3 DNA: TGTGCCAGTAGTATAGATCATACGGGGACAGGGGGTCAGCCCCAGCATTTT

V gene: TRBV6-2/TRBV6-3
D gene: .
clone size: once
J gene: TRBJ2-2
CDR3 protein: CASSSGDRNTGELFF
CDR3 DNA: TGTGCCAGCAGTTCTGGAGACAGAAACACCGGGGAGCTGTTTTTT

V gene: TRBV3-1/TRBV3-2
D gene: .
clone size: .
J gene: TRBJ1-2
CDR3 protein: CASSPSDRNGYTF
CDR3 DNA: TGTGCCAGCAGCCCATCCGACAGGAACGGCTACACCTTC

V gene: TRBV7-3
D gene: .
clone size: .
J gene: TRBJ2-4
CDR3 protein: CASSLTPRAKNIQYF
CDR3 DNA: TGTGCCAGCAGCTTAACACCTCGGGCCAAAAACATTCAGTACTTC

V gene: TRBV5-1
D gene: TRBD1
clone size: .
J gene: TRBJ2-5
CDR3 protein: CASGSGQARQETQYF
CDR3 DNA: TGCGCCAGCGGGTCGGGACAGGCCAGACAAGAGACCCAGTACTTC

V gene: TRBV28
D gene: .
clone size: .
J gene: TRBJ1-1
CDR3 protein: CATLLVPNTEAFF
CDR3 DNA: TGTGCCACCCTGTTAGTGCCGAACACTGAAGCTTTCTTT

V gene: TRBV24-1
D gene: .
clone size: .
J gene: TRBJ2-7
CDR3 protein: CATSPRDFSYEQYF
CDR3 DNA: TGTGCCACCAGCCCCAGGGATTTCTCCTACGAGCAGTACTTC

V gene: TRBV24-1
D gene: TRBD2
clone size: .
J gene: TRBJ2-5
CDR3 protein: CATKGAGDQETQYF
CDR3 DNA: TGTGCCACCAAGGGAGCGGGGGACCAAGAGACCCAGTACTTC

V gene: TRBV7-9
D gene: .
clone size: .
J gene: TRBJ1-5
CDR3 protein: CASSPQGGGSNQPQHF
CDR3 DNA: TGTGCCAGCAGCCCGCAGGGAGGGGGTAGCAATCAGCCCCAGCATTTT

V gene: TRBV10-3
D gene: .
clone size: .
J gene: TRBJ1-2
CDR3 protein: CAISEYEQKYGYTF
CDR3 DNA: TGTGCCATCAGTGAGTATGAACAGAAATATGGCTACACCTTC

V gene: TRBV10-3
D gene: TRBD1
clone size: .
J gene: TRBJ1-1
CDR3 protein: CAISHPPGGGGGTEAFF
CDR3 DNA: TGTGCCATCAGCCACCCTCCGGGAGGGGGCGGGGGCACTGAAGCTTTCTTT

V gene: TRBV12-3/TRBV12-4
D gene: .
clone size: .
J gene: TRBJ1-2
CDR3 protein: CASSLYSGYTF
CDR3 DNA: TGTGCCAGCAGTTTGTACAGTGGCTACACCTTC

V gene: TRBV7-3
D gene: .
clone size: .
J gene: TRBJ2-2
CDR3 protein: CASRKGDTGELFF
CDR3 DNA: TGTGCCAGCAGGAAGGGGGACACCGGGGAGCTGTTTTTT

V gene: TRBV3-1/TRBV3-2
D gene: .
clone size: few
J gene: TRBJ1-1
CDR3 protein: CASSPYWGEAFF
CDR3 DNA: TGTGCCAGCAGCCCTTACTGGGGCGAAGCTTTCTTT

V gene: TRBV12-3/TRBV12-4
D gene: .
clone size: .
J gene: TRBJ2-7
CDR3 protein: CASSPADREQYF
CDR3 DNA: TGTGCCAGCAGCCCCGCGGACAGAGAGCAGTACTTC

V gene: TRBV2
D gene: .
clone size: .
J gene: TRBJ2-7
CDR3 protein: CASSGHPNLYEQYF
CDR3 DNA: TGTGCCAGCAGTGGACACCCGAATCTCTACGAGCAGTACTTC

V gene: TRBV6-6
D gene: TRBD1
clone size: .
J gene: TRBJ1-4
CDR3 protein: CASSQMTGGDNEKLFF
CDR3 DNA: TGTGCCAGCAGTCAAATGACAGGGGGGGATAATGAAAAACTGTTTTTT

V gene: TRBV3-1/TRBV3-2
D gene: TRBD1
clone size: .
J gene: TRBJ1-2
CDR3 protein: CASSPYGQGYSYGYTF
CDR3 DNA: TGTGCCAGCAGCCCCTATGGACAGGGGTACAGCTATGGCTACACCTTC

V gene: TRBV27
D gene: .
clone size: .
J gene: TRBJ2-1
CDR3 protein: CASSGSSSYNEQFF
CDR3 DNA: TGTGCCAGCTCGGGGAGTAGCTCCTACAATGAGCAGTTCTTC

V gene: TRBV29-1
D gene: .
clone size: few
J gene: TRBJ2-7
CDR3 protein: CSVASGEHEQYF
CDR3 DNA: TGCAGCGTTGCATCAGGGGAACACGAGCAGTACTTC

V gene: TRBV4-2
D gene: TRBD2
clone size: .
J gene: TRBJ2-7
CDR3 protein: CTSSQEGASGGLEQYF
CDR3 DNA: TGTACCAGCAGCCAAGAGGGAGCTAGCGGGGGCCTCGAGCAGTACTTC

V gene: TRBV6-5
D gene: TRBD1
clone size: .
J gene: TRBJ2-7
CDR3 protein: CASSYRDSIYEQYF
CDR3 DNA: TGTGCCAGCAGTTACAGGGACAGTATCTACGAGCAGTACTTC

V gene: TRBV2
D gene: .
clone size: .
J gene: TRBJ2-5
CDR3 protein: CASSEPAAVQIQETQYF
CDR3 DNA: TGTGCCAGCAGTGAACCTGCCGCTGTACAGATCCAAGAGACCCAGTACTTC

V gene: TRBV5-6
D gene: .
clone size: .
J gene: TRBJ2-1
CDR3 protein: CASSLVQGMGNEQFF
CDR3 DNA: TGTGCCAGCAGCTTGGTCCAGGGTATGGGCAATGAGCAGTTCTTC